This T cell receptor beta chain was documented in a study of graft-versus-host responses after intestinal transplantation. Overall study context: Each of the recipients got a multivisceral, liver-intestinal, or isolated intestinal transplant.

The CDR3 is 14 residues long. The germline gives CDR1 MNHNY, CDR2 SVGAGI (reference sequence). The germline V and J ends were trimmed by 7 bases and 14 bases, with 26 bases remaining between them. Sequencing used immunoSEQ multiplex PCR; TCRdb keeps in-frame clones, though not all of them. The data show 98,000 or so clones, about 82% seen once. The V gene is TRBV6-6, the J gene TRBJ1-2, with D unclear. The sequencing here drew on PBMCs, taken 255 days after intestinal transplant. The receptor's source is a human patient who received an intestinal transplant, so some T cells may come from the graft donor. As DNA, the CDR3 is TGTGCCAGCACCAATTCCAGCCCACAAGATCCGAGGACCTTC. It encodes CASTNSSPQDPRTF.